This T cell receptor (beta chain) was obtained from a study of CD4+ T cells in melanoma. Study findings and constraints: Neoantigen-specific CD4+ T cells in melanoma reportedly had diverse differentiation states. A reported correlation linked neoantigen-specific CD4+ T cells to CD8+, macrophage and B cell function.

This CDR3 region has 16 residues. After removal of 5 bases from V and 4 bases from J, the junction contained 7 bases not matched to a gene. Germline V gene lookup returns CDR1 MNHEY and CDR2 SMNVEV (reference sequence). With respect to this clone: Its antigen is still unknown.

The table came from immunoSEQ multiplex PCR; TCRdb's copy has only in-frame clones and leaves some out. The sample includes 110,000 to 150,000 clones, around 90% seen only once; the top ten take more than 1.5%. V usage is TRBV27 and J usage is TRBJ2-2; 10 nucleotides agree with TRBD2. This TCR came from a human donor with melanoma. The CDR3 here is CASSKRVAGGTGELFF. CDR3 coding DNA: TGTGCCAGCAGTAAGAGGGTAGCGGGGGGCACCGGGGAGCTGTTTTTT.